This paragraph covers one T cell receptor beta chain sequence. This clone was seen a single time. Its antigen remains unidentified. Base qualities are not provided; no much larger clone lies one nucleotide away. V lost 11 bases and J lost 0 bases; the stretch between them is 13 bases long. The CDR3 sequence holds 14 residues, the cysteine and phenylalanine included. Left in the record is the CDR3 DNA by itself, 42 bases read in frame from the first base. The germline V gene yields ENHRY for CDR1 and SYGVKD for CDR2. What this sample's time point label stands for: baseline before first vaccination. The vaccinee samples were drawn from two UK trials, COV001 and COV002, one of which was a single-blind randomized controlled phase 2/3 trial testing AZD1222 (ChAdOx1 nCoV-19) in healthy adults. For TCRbeta chain sequencing, PBMC samples were collected from trial participants at day 0 and at day 28 after the second dose.

The CDR3 regions of human TCRbeta chains were subjected to immunosequencing. As for the original processing: Repertoire TCRs were matched against a reference library of SARS-CoV-2-specific TCRs generated with the MIRA antigen-specificity platform. Breadth was defined as the fraction of unique TCRs that were SARS-CoV-2-associated. Depth was defined as the fraction of total T cells that were SARS-CoV-2-associated. Using the MIRA data, each spike-specific TCR was mapped to the spike region that the TCR reacts to and placed in a CD4 or CD8 class. Log10-transformed breadth and depth values were compared by one-way ANOVA with Sidak's multiple comparisons tests. TCRdb mirrors the immuneACCESS table, restricted to in-frame sequences. Some clones are absent from its copies; in checked studies, under half trace to an unresolved V gene, and the reason for the others is unknown. The DNA was the basis for D and trimming; V, J and clone size are from that table. Within this sample are over 100,000 clones, with about 86% of them counted one time only. Clones ranked in the top ten supply roughly 12% of the sample.

This record comes from a study of T cell responses to AZD1222 COVID-19 vaccine (dated by TCRdb to the early 2020s). Broadly, across the study: Because spike-specific TCR depth and breadth did not differ between the two schedules, AZD1222 recipients who got a second dose at roughly 4 weeks were pooled with those who got a second dose at roughly 12 weeks. A total of 233 trial participants underwent TCR sequencing, of whom some 200 had received two doses of AZD1222 and 26 had received two doses of the MenACWY control vaccine. Trial participants were enrolled by age into subgroups of 18-55, 56-69 and 70-plus years, and 148, 28 and 57 TCR-sequenced participants, respectively, were included in these subgroups. What the study reported, not specific to this receptor: A significant rise in spike-specific TCR breadth and depth was observed after two AZD1222 doses relative to day 0 and relative to MenACWY recipients. Reportedly, close to half of the unique spike-specific TCRs recognized epitopes lying outside the regions that are mutated in the B.1.351 and B.1.1.7 variants. No day 14 peak-response samples were available, so repertoires were characterized only after the peak T cell response. Conclusions about previously exposed vaccinees are limited, since just five to seven AZD1222 recipients were seropositive for SARS-CoV-2 at baseline. Most participants were white British and females outnumbered males, and the authors suggested that clonal diversity may have been underestimated. The 56-69-year group was small, and its depth increase did not reach significance, likely because of low power. The vaccine-associated CD4 TCRs covered the entire spike protein, and the dominant responses fell in regions 160-218 and 743-854.

The sequence is built from TRBV10-3 and TRBJ2-2; the D gene assignment is ambiguous. The material sequenced was peripheral blood, taken on day 0 of AZD1222 vaccination. The TCR comes from an adult in good health. The bases read TGTGCCGCCTCTTTGGATCCGAACACCGGGGAGCTGTTTTTT. Its coded protein is CAASLDPNTGELFF.